Listed below are T cell receptor beta chains from one sample, sequenced in a study of T-cell memory formation after mild COVID-19. TCRdb independently ran MiXCR on the 5' RACE reads; one entry per CDR3 protein. The sample has around 440,000 distinct CDR3 sequences, roughly 20% seen once. Material for sequencing was PBMCs or a T cell subset sorted from them (not recorded which). These receptors were taken from an adult woman who had mild COVID-19 (a few samples of this study predate the infection). Cell type and time point are not known. Both conserved end residues are part of each CDR3. A D gene is named only where the DNA matches it firmly. Clone size, where shown, is once, few, many, or a class for clones that have expanded.

D	V	J	size	DNA	CDR3
.	TRBV5-1	TRBJ2-5	few	TGCGCCAGCAGCTTCAGAGGACCACAAGAGACCCAGTACTTC	CASSFRGPQETQYF
TRBD2	TRBV7-2	TRBJ2-3	.	TGTGCCAGCAGCTATACACTAGCGGTGTACACAGATACGCAGTATTTT	CASSYTLAVYTDTQYF
TRBD2	TRBV29-1	TRBJ2-2	few	TGCAGCGTAAAACAGACTAGCGGGGGATCCGGGGAGCTGTTTTTT	CSVKQTSGGSGELFF
.	TRBV12-3/TRBV12-4	TRBJ2-1	many	TGTGCCAGCAGTTTAAGGCCCTCGGACAATGAGCAGTTCTTC	CASSLRPSDNEQFF
TRBD1	TRBV7-9	TRBJ1-3	.	TGTGCCAGCAGCCCAGGACAGGGGGCTTTTGGAAACACCATATATTTT	CASSPGQGAFGNTIYF
TRBD1	TRBV12-3/TRBV12-4	TRBJ2-1	few	TGTGCCAGCAGCCGGACAGGGGGTCCCTACAATGAGCAGTTCTTC	CASSRTGGPYNEQFF
.	TRBV4-1	TRBJ1-1	.	TGCGCCAGCAGCCAAGATAGGGCAGATGAAGCTTTCTTT	CASSQDRADEAFF
TRBD1	TRBV30	TRBJ2-7	.	TGTGCCTGGAGTCCGCCGGCCGGGACAGCCCTCTACGAGCAGTACTTC	CAWSPPAGTALYEQYF
TRBD2	TRBV7-2	TRBJ2-7	few	TGTGCCAGCAGCCAGAAGGAGGGACTAGCGGCCCCCTACGAGCAGTACTTC	CASSQKEGLAAPYEQYF
.	TRBV29-1	TRBJ2-7	few	TGCAGCGTCGGCCCCCACTCCTACGAGCAGTACTTC	CSVGPHSYEQYF
.	TRBV4-2	TRBJ2-7	.	TGTGCCAGCAGCCCTTTAGAGGGGCCGAGCTCCTACGAGCAGTACTTC	CASSPLEGPSSYEQYF
.	TRBV5-4	TRBJ1-1	.	TGTGCCAGCAGCTGGGGGGGGTTCAGGGTATCGGATGAAGCTTTCTTT	CASSWGGFRVSDEAFF
TRBD1	TRBV24-1	TRBJ2-1	few	TGTGCCACCAGTGACCCCGGACAGGGAGCGTATGAGCAGTTCTTC	CATSDPGQGAYEQFF
TRBD2	TRBV7-6	TRBJ2-5	many	TGTGCCAGCAGCTCCCTGGGGGGGGACCAAGAGACCCAGTACTTC	CASSSLGGDQETQYF
TRBD2	TRBV5-6	TRBJ2-1	.	TGTGCCAGCAGCTTGGGAAGGGGACTAGCGGGAGGCAATGAGAAGTTCTTC	CASSLGRGLAGGNEKFF
.	TRBV7-2	TRBJ2-5	few	TGTGCCAGCAGCCACCGGGTCCTGGGGGAGACCCAGTACTTC	CASSHRVLGETQYF
TRBD2	TRBV10-3	TRBJ2-2	.	TGTGCCATCAGTGAGTCCCCCAGCGGGGGCCCCGGGGAGCTGTTTTTT	CAISESPSGGPGELFF
.	TRBV10-3	TRBJ1-2	.	TGTGCCATCTCCCAGGGTAGAGATGGCTACACCTTC	CAISQGRDGYTF
TRBD1	TRBV7-2	TRBJ1-6	.	TGTGCCAGCAGCCCCGGACAGGGGGCGTATAATTCACCCCTCCACTTT	CASSPGQGAYNSPLHF
.	TRBV12-3/TRBV12-4	TRBJ1-4	.	TGTGCCAGCAGTTTTAAGTTCGGCGAAAAACTGTTTTTT	CASSFKFGEKLFF
.	TRBV27	TRBJ1-1	few	TGTGCCAGCAGTCCGTACTACGAAAACACTGAAGCTTTCTTT	CASSPYYENTEAFF
TRBD2	TRBV10-2	TRBJ2-1	.	TGCGCCAGCACTGAGGGCGGGGGGGCGTATGAGCAGTTCTTC	CASTEGGGAYEQFF
TRBD2	TRBV20-1	TRBJ2-7	.	TGCAGTGCCCCCACCGGTGGACTAGCGGGGGGGCGGTTCTACGAGCAGTACTTC	CSAPTGGLAGGRFYEQYF
.	TRBV18	TRBJ2-6	few	TGTGCCAGCTCACCCCAGGTCTCGTCCTCTGGGGCCAACGTCCTGACTTTC	CASSPQVSSSGANVLTF
.	TRBV12-3/TRBV12-4	TRBJ2-1	.	TGTGCCAGCAGTTCCACGACAGACAATGAGCAGTTCTTC	CASSSTTDNEQFF
.	TRBV20-1	TRBJ2-7	.	TGCAGTGCTAGAGATCGATCTGGCGGGAACTCCTACGAGCAGTACTTC	CSARDRSGGNSYEQYF
.	TRBV7-9	TRBJ2-3	.	TGTGCCAGCAGCCCGAAAAGGAGAGATACGCAGTATTTT	CASSPKRRDTQYF
TRBD2	TRBV6-5	TRBJ2-1	many	TGTGCCAGCAGTTACCTAGCGGGAGAGAACAATGAGCAGTTCTTC	CASSYLAGENNEQFF
.	TRBV4-1	TRBJ2-1	.	TGCGCCAGCAGCCAAGGGGCTAGCCTTTCCTACAATGAGCAGTTCTTC	CASSQGASLSYNEQFF
.	TRBV20-1	TRBJ1-5	many	TGCAGCGCAACGCCGGGCGGCAGTTATGTTCAGCCCCAGCATTTT	CSATPGGSYVQPQHF
.	TRBV12-3/TRBV12-4	TRBJ2-7	.	TGTGCCAGCAGTTCGGATGCGAGGGTCTACGAGCAGTACTTC	CASSSDARVYEQYF
TRBD1	TRBV25-1	TRBJ2-7	.	TGTGCCAGCAGGAGACAGGGGGCGTCTTACGAGCAGTACTTC	CASRRQGASYEQYF
TRBD2	TRBV7-9	TRBJ2-7	few	TGTGCCAGCAGTGAGATAGCGGGAGGTCCCACCTCCTACGAGCAGTACTTC	CASSEIAGGPTSYEQYF
.	TRBV20-1	TRBJ2-7	.	TGCAGTGCTAGGAAGCCACCTGGGGGGTCCTACGAGCAGTACTTC	CSARKPPGGSYEQYF
.	TRBV6-5	TRBJ2-6	few	TGTGCCAGCAGTTACTCATTGGGGGCAGGGGCCAACGTCCTGACTTTC	CASSYSLGAGANVLTF
.	TRBV20-1	TRBJ2-7	.	TGCAGTGCCCAGTCTCGGGTCGCCGAGCAGTACTTC	CSAQSRVAEQYF
.	TRBV7-6	TRBJ2-1	.	TGTGCCAGCAGCCCGCGGTCAGGGAACAATGAGCAGTTCTTC	CASSPRSGNNEQFF
.	TRBV18	TRBJ1-1	few	TGTGCCAGCTCCCCCGATTGGGGGACTGAAGCTTTCTTT	CASSPDWGTEAFF
TRBD1	TRBV20-1	TRBJ1-4	few	TGCAGTGCTCCGGACAGGGCTAATGAAAAACTGTTTTTT	CSAPDRANEKLFF
.	TRBV27	TRBJ2-3	.	TGTGCCAGCAGCCCGAGGGGCTTAAGCACAGATACGCAGTATTTT	CASSPRGLSTDTQYF
.	TRBV18	TRBJ1-2	.	TGTGCCAGCTCACCACCGGAGGGAGATGGCTACACCTTC	CASSPPEGDGYTF
TRBD1	TRBV2	TRBJ1-1	.	TGTGCCAGCAGGGACAGGGGGCAGTCGACTGAAGGTTTCTTT	CASRDRGQSTEGFF
TRBD1	TRBV27	TRBJ1-1	few	TGTGCCAGCAGCATACCGGGACAGGGAATGGCTTTCTTT	CASSIPGQGMAFF